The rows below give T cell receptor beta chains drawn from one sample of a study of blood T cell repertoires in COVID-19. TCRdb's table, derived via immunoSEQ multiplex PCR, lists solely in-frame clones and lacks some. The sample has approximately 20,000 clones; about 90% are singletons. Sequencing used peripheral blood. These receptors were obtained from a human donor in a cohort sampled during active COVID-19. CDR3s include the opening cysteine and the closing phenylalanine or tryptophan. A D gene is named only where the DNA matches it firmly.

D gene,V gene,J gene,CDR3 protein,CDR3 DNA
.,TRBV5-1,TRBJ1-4,CASSLVGGGEKLFF,TGCGCCAGCAGCTTGGTAGGTGGAGGAGAAAAACTGTTTTTT
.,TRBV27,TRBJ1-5,CASSSGRNSNQPQHF,TGTGCCAGCAGTTCTGGCAGAAATAGCAATCAGCCCCAGCATTTT
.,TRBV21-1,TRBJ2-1,CASSRPGLAGDLSYNEQFF,TGTGCCAGCAGCAGACCGGGACTAGCGGGAGACCTTTCCTACAATGAGCAGTTCTTC
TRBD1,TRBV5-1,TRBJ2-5,CASSGDRVASETQYF,TGCGCCAGCAGTGGGGACAGGGTCGCGTCTGAGACCCAGTACTTC
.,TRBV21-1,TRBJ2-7,CASSKRTAEQYF,TGTGCCAGCAGCAAAAGGACAGCCGAGCAGTACTTC
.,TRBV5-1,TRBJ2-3,CASSSFGADTQYF,TGCGCCAGCAGTAGTTTCGGAGCAGATACGCAGTATTTT
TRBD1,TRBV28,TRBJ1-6,CASSSQGEALHF,TGTGCCAGCAGCTCCCAGGGGGAGGCCCTCCACTTT
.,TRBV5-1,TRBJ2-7,CASSLERPGHSPSSAIYEQYF,TGCGCCAGCAGCTTAGAAAGACCGGGACATTCGCCCTCTTCGGCCATCTACGAGCAGTACTTC
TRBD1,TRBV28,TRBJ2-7,CASSLVRTGVIEQYF,TGTGCCAGCAGCCTCGTCCGGACAGGGGTTATCGAGCAGTACTTC
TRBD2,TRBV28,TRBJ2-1,CASSFTPLLWAGGPHNEQFF,TGTGCCAGCAGTTTCACCCCCCTACTATGGGCGGGAGGGCCTCACAATGAGCAGTTCTTC
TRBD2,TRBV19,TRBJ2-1,CASSMGRREIGRFDNEQFF,TGTGCCAGTAGTATGGGAAGAAGGGAGATCGGGAGGTTCGACAATGAGCAGTTCTTC